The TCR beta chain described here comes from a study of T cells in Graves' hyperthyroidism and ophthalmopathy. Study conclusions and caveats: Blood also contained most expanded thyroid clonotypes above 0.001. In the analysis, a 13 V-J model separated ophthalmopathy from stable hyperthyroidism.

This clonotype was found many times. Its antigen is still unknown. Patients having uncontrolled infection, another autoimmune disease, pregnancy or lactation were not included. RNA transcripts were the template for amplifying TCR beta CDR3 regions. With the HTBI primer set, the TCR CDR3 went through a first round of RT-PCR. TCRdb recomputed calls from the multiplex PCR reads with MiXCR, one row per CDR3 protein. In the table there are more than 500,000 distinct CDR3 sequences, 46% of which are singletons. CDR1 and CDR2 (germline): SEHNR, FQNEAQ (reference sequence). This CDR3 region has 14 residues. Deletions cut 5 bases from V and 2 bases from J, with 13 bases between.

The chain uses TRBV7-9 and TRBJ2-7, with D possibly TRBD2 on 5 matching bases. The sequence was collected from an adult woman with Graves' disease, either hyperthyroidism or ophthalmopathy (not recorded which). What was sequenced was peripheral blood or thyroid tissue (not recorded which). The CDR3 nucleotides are TGTGCCAGCAGCCCAAATCCCGGGGCCTACGAGCAGTACTTC. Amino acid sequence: CASSPNPGAYEQYF.